This section outlines one T cell receptor (beta chain) sequence together with its context. Its antigen is unknown. The data are from a study of graft-versus-host responses after intestinal transplantation. TCRdb keeps only in-frame clones here, not all; method: immunoSEQ multiplex PCR. The repertoire holds just under 65,000 clones, 75% to 90% seen once, with under 2% in the top ten. Graft-derived tissue was subjected to processing to liberate intraepithelial and lamina propria lymphocytes. Whole-study results and caveats: Allografts of one patient group, those with graft-donor T cell macrochimerism, had high graft-versus-host to host-versus-graft clonal ratios.

This clonotype was sampled from a human patient who received an intestinal transplant, so some T cells may come from the graft donor. The material was ileum tissue, obtained approximately 56 weeks after transplant.

In nucleotides, the CDR3 is TGTGCCAGCAGCCCATCGGGGGCACGGGAGCAGTACTTC. Translation gives CASSPSGAREQYF. The V gene is TRBV11-2, the J gene TRBJ2-7; possibly TRBD1 or TRBD2 for D (6 bases each). The length of the CDR3 is 13 residues. CDR1 is SGHAT and CDR2 is FQNNGV in the germline V gene. Trimming took off 5 bases at V and 7 bases at J, with 15 bases between the two ends. Using reference TRBV11-2 and TRBJ2-7 for the parts outside the CDR3, the full variable domain is EAGVAQSPRYKIIEKRQSVAFWCNPISGHATLYWYQQILGQGPKLLIQFQNNGVVDDSQLPKDRFSAERLKGVDSTLKIQPAKLEDSAVYLCASSPSGAREQYFGPGTRLTVT.